This T cell receptor (beta chain) appears in the sequencing data of a study of patients and donors after allogeneic stem cell transplantation. V was clipped by 8 bases and J by 5 bases; unmatched bases: 10. CDR3 length: 15 residues. The germline V gene encodes CDR1 LGHDT and CDR2 YNNKEL (reference sequence). This clonotype was picked up a small number of times. TCRdb passed the RT-PCR reads through MiXCR, listing each CDR3 protein once. The data hold roughly 230,000 distinct CDR3 sequences, with around 14% observed a single time. The sequencing input was blood, either unsorted or a sorted T cell fraction (not recorded which). The receptor was isolated from a human donor who was either an allogeneic HSCT recipient or a stem cell or donor lymphocyte infusion donor (not recorded which). It is not recorded whose cells these are; they may come from a transplant donor. The rearrangement joins TRBV3-1 to TRBJ2-2; 8 bases fit TRBD1. CDR3 sequence: CASGDRGFRTGELFF. CDR3 bases: TGTGCCAGCGGAGACAGGGGTTTCAGGACCGGGGAGCTGTTTTTT.